In its sample, the clone carrying this TCR beta chain was seen once. V was pared by 0 bases and J by 7 bases, with 2 bases of the junction left unmatched. CDR3 length equals 13 residues. Germline CDR1 MNHEY, CDR2 SMNVEV (reference sequence). Measured with immunoSEQ multiplex PCR; TCRdb has only the in-frame clones, and not every one. The table shows about 130,000 clones, with around 90% occurring only once. The source of the sample is a study of T cell responses to AZD1222 COVID-19 vaccine. The chain uses TRBV27 and TRBJ1-2, with 7 bases lining up with TRBD1. The sample in question was peripheral blood, obtained on day 0 of AZD1222 vaccination. The sequence was obtained from an adult in good health. CDR3 loop: CASSLSGGSGYTF. The CDR3 DNA reads TGTGCCAGCAGTTTATCAGGGGGCTCTGGCTACACCTTC.